The present T cell receptor (beta chain) was sequenced within a study of control samples from healthy donors and cancer patients. In regard to this clone: This sample includes further DNA sequences coding for the same CDR3.

In germline, CDR1 is MGHRA, CDR2 YSYEKL. The CDR3 extends over 15 amino acids. Trimming pared 0 bases from V and 1 base from J, leaving 9 bases between. Repertoires were generated with immunoSEQ multiplex PCR, while TCRdb's copy carries only in-frame clones and drops some. The data show some 140,000 clones, 85% to 95% seen once. Sequencing was done on a sample of blood. This sequence originates from a man aged 35-49 years in good health. This sequence joins TRBV4-1 and TRBJ1-1; D may be TRBD1 (6 bases). The CDR3 DNA sequence: TGCGCCAGCAGCCAAGATGGGGGGCCGAACACTGAAGCTTTCTTT. Amino acids: CASSQDGGPNTEAFF.